This TCR beta chain was observed in a study of neurological immune-mediated disorders (dated by TCRdb to between 2018 and 2021). Some background on the complete study: Of the approximately 34 multiple sclerosis patients, approximately 31 had relapsing-remitting MS and 3 had secondary progressive MS. Peripheral blood TCR-beta repertoires from patients with HTLV-I-associated myelopathy (HAM/TSP), patients with multiple sclerosis, and healthy controls were compared in the study using UMI-based sequencing. Longitudinal samples, technical triplicates and paired sorted CD4+ and CD8+ T-cell subsets, alongside PBMC samples, were included among the approximately 110 TCR-beta libraries. The cohort included approximately 68 subjects: roughly 15 with HAM/TSP, around 34 with multiple sclerosis, and about 20 healthy controls.

Libraries from unsorted PBMCs were made from 2 million PBMCs kept in RNAlater at -80 degrees C until RNA extraction. Multiple sclerosis patients were enrolled in a US clinical protocol under which disease progression was evaluated by magnetic resonance imaging. Peripheral blood underwent Ficoll-Hypaque density gradient centrifugation to isolate PBMCs, which were then cryopreserved in liquid nitrogen. The full study reports these points: No clinical or MRI features were associated with the MS cluster, and the authors said that larger cohorts are needed. TCR clonal expansion was highest in HAM/TSP patients and lowest in MS patients, with MS patients falling below even healthy controls. No identical CDR3 amino acid sequences were found to be shared among expanded clones across subjects, suggesting that TCR-beta repertoires were private in all groups. In phylogenetic analysis, the repertoires of 18 of 34 MS patients grouped into a cluster of related CDR3 sequences, which suggests a possible signature at the repertoire level.

There are many counts of this clonotype. It has no known antigen specificity. There are no base qualities to consult, and no much larger clone falls within one base. cDNA was synthesized by template-switch 5'RACE using a primer with a 10-nucleotide random unique molecular identifier that tagged each TCR transcript. Each sequencing run produced over 160 million TCR-beta sequences covering 15-18 subjects. Total RNA was extracted with the RNeasy kit. The KAPA Real-time Library Amplification kit was used to amplify TCR-beta VDJ regions with primers for the TCR constant region and the 5'RACE anchor. Sample indexes and Illumina adaptors were added in a first PCR, and a second PCR then increased library yield. After Ampure bead purification, the roughly 650 bp TCR product was size-selected on a 2% E-gel SizeSelection system. Before pooling, libraries had their quality checked on a Bioanalyzer, their concentration measured with Qubit, and their quantity determined with the Kapa Library Quantification kit. An Illumina HiSeq 2500 sequenced the libraries paired-end 2 x 150 bp. To increase sequence diversity, about 24-32% phiX was spiked into each library pool. The authors' pipeline ran thus. Quality-filtered reads were processed with the UMI-based MiGEC pipeline, which removed over 75% of raw TCR sequences during error correction. IMGT germline references were used for alignment of VDJ genes, and clonotypes were defined by a unique CDR3 amino acid sequence together with V-J genes. VDJtools evaluated clonal expansion, Shannon diversity and CDR3 relatedness (CalcPairwiseDistances, ClusterSamples); CLCbio workbench built phylogenetic trees. A clone was classed as expanded if it had 8 or more unique UMIs, a cutoff based on coefficient-of-variation modelling across technical triplicates. TCRdb reprocessing: public reads trimmed at Q25 with fastp, clones called with MiXCR, in-frame beta chains kept. One record per CDR3 amino acid sequence lists the most common genes and DNA. The V and J calls shown here were made by TCRdb, not taken from the authors' results. Recorded for this sample are about 35,000 distinct CDR3 sequences; 3% to 4% of them occurred a single time. Less than 2.5% of the sample rests with the top ten.

Trimming takes 2 bases from V and 5 bases from J, and the germline ends sit 4 bases apart. Reading from cysteine to phenylalanine, the CDR3 counts 12 amino acids. Only the CDR3 region is kept as DNA, spanning 36 bases read in frame from base 1. The clonotype was recovered from a man aged 25 to 40 with multiple sclerosis. Source material: PBMCs. Recombination joined TRBV12-3 or TRBV12-4 with TRBJ2-1; the D gene remains uncertain. The DNA sequence follows: TGTGCCAGCAGTTTAAGGGACAATGAGCAGTTCTTC. Its product reads: CASSLRDNEQFF.